These 9 T cell receptor beta chains were sequenced from one sample in a study of shared clonotypes between healthy human individuals. TCRdb keeps only in-frame clones here, not all; method: immunoSEQ multiplex PCR. The table includes approximately 2.5 million clones, 90% to 95% detected once. The sample consisted of naive CD4+ T cells sorted from blood. This sample's subset: CD45RA+ positively selected. The origin of the receptors is a man between 18 and 35 years old in good health.

The V gene is TRBV2, the J gene TRBJ2-1; 10 bases are a match to TRBD1. The CDR3 contains 14 residues. From germline, CDR1 is SNHLY and CDR2 FYNNEI. J gave up 9 bases and V 11 bases, and 13 bases lay outside the gene matches. The DNA for the CDR3 is TGTGCCTCCAAACCGGGACAGGGGTACGGTGAGCAGTTCTTC. Its protein is CASKPGQGYGEQFF.

The chain carries TRBV30 and TRBJ2-3; 9 bases are a match to TRBD2. J gave up 4 bases and V 5 bases, and 10 bases lay outside the gene matches. This CDR3 contains 15 residues. Germline lookup yields CDR1 GTSNPN and CDR2 SVGIG (reference sequence). CDR3 protein: CAWGVSGGLPDTQYF. The CDR3 region has the DNA TGTGCCTGGGGGGTTAGCGGGGGCCTCCCAGATACGCAGTATTTT.

The rearrangement uses TRBV13 and TRBJ2-1; TRBD2 aligns across 14 bases. Germline CDR1 PRHDT, CDR2 FYEKMQ (reference sequence). J gave up 10 bases and V 8 bases, and 10 bases lay outside the gene matches. The CDR3 length is 15 residues. CDR3 sequence: CASRTRLAGGREQFF. For the CDR3, the DNA is TGTGCCAGCCGCACTAGACTAGCGGGAGGGCGGGAGCAGTTCTTC.

V is TRBV27 and J is TRBJ1-4, with 7 bases fitting TRBD1. Per the germline V gene, CDR1 is MNHEY and CDR2 is SMNVEV (reference sequence). The CDR3 is 13 residues long. Trimming removed 5 bases from V and 10 bases from J; junction bases left unmatched: 7. The DNA for the CDR3 is TGTGCCAGCAGTCCCGGGACAGCTTTAAAACTGTTTTTT. Its translation is CASSPGTALKLFF.

This clone was detected only once. The V call is TRBV5-4, the J call TRBJ2-3; TRBD1 matches 8 bases. The CDR3 is 16 amino acids. V shed 4 bases and J 0 bases; nucleotides not matched to a gene: 7. The germline V gene has CDR1 SGHNT and CDR2 YYREEE (reference sequence). CDR3 protein: CASSGGTGSSTDTQYF. The CDR3 nucleotides read TGTGCCAGCAGCGGGGGGACAGGTTCCAGCACAGATACGCAGTATTTT.

The V and J genes are TRBV5-1 and TRBJ2-1, with D possibly matching TRBD1 (6 bases). This CDR3 region has 14 residues. CDR1 and CDR2 (germline): SGHRS, YFSETQ. V lost 1 base and J 6 bases, leaving 11 bases between the germline ends. CDR3 sequence (DNA): TGCGCCAGCAGCTTGTTAGGGGGTGGCAATGAGCAGTTCTTC. Residues: CASSLLGGGNEQFF.

Written as DNA, the CDR3 is TGTGCCAGCAGGCCCGTAAACACCGGGGAGCTGTTTTTT. Protein: CASRPVNTGELFF. The rearrangement joins TRBV6-6 to TRBJ2-2; D gene ambiguous. Germline V lookup: CDR1 MNHNY, CDR2 SVGAGI (reference sequence). The germline V and J ends were trimmed by 6 bases and 2 bases, with 7 bases remaining between them. The CDR3 totals 13 residues.

The CDR3 bases are TGCAGCGTCTCCGGACAGGGAAGTCTAAGCTATGGCTACACCTTC. Protein product: CSVSGQGSLSYGYTF. V is TRBV29-1 and J is TRBJ1-2; the match to TRBD1 covers 8 bases. The CDR3 runs 15 residues. Germline loops: CDR1 SQVTM, CDR2 ANQGSEA. The junction had 13 bases not matched to a gene; V was cut back by 6 bases and J by 4 bases.

The genes are TRBV10-3 and TRBJ2-1; the match to TRBD1 covers 8 bases. The CDR3 has 11 amino acids. Germline-derived CDR1 and CDR2 are ENHRY and SYGVKD. With 10 bases clipped from V and 10 bases from J, the junction kept 6 bases outside the gene matches. CDR3 sequence: CATYRGEEQFF. The CDR3 DNA follows: TGTGCCACCTACAGGGGGGAAGAGCAGTTCTTC.